Presented here are 3 T cell receptor beta chains from one specimen sequenced in a study of neurological immune-mediated disorders. This sample's time point: longitudinal time-point 2. TCRdb used MiXCR to reprocess the 5' RACE reads, holding one entry per CDR3 protein. Of some 45,000 distinct CDR3 sequences detected, roughly 14% appear once; the ten largest clones hold roughly 4.5%. Source material: PBMCs. The source is a male donor with HTLV-1-associated myelopathy (HAM/TSP).

The chain joins TRBV27 to TRBJ1-2; perhaps TRBD1 as D (5 bases). The CDR3 is 16 amino acids. The germline gives CDR1 MNHEY, CDR2 SMNVEV (reference sequence). The ends were cut back, 0 bases at V and 3 bases at J, with 14 bases in the middle. CDR3 residues: CASSLSAAGSHYGYTF. CDR3 DNA sequence: TGTGCCAGCAGTTTATCGGCGGCAGGGTCCCACTATGGCTACACCTTC.

This clonotype was detected ten times or more. The gene calls are TRBV5-6 and TRBJ1-2, with TRBD1 as a possible D gene (5 bases). The CDR3 totals 15 residues. V dropped 4 bases and J dropped 0 bases, with 13 bases sitting between them. The germline gives CDR1 SGHDT, CDR2 YYEEEE. CDR3 sequence (DNA): TGTGCCAGCAGCCCGGTCGGGGCATCTAACTATGGCTACACCTTC. Translation gives CASSPVGASNYGYTF.

This clonotype came up many times. The J gene is TRBJ1-6, the V gene TRBV14; D is possibly TRBD1 (5 bases). The V end lost 2 bases, the J end lost 10 bases, and 15 bases lay between the germline ends. This CDR3 is built from 15 residues. Germline assignment: CDR1 SGHDN and CDR2 FVKESK. CDR3 in amino acids: CASSQTQGMVSPLHF. CDR3 nucleotide sequence: TGTGCCAGCAGCCAAACCCAGGGTATGGTGTCACCCCTCCACTTT. Together with reference TRBV14 and TRBJ1-6, the CDR3 gives the full variable domain: EAGVTQFPSHSVIEKGQTVTLRCDPISGHDNLYWYRRVMGKEIKFLLHFVKESKQDESGMPNNRFLAERTGGTYSTLKVQPAELEDSGVYFCASSQTQGMVSPLHFGNGTRLTVT.